This is a list of T cell receptor beta chains from one sample in a study of tumor and adjacent non-tumor tissue in lung cancer. TCRdb ran MiXCR on the multiplex PCR reads and lists one entry per CDR3 protein. The sample holds 48,000 or so distinct CDR3 sequences, 64% seen once. The sequencing input was distant non-tumor lung tissue. The receptor source for this set is a woman in her 70s with non-small cell lung cancer. CDR3s include the opening cysteine and the closing phenylalanine or tryptophan.

V	J	CDR3
TRBV29-1	TRBJ1-5	CSASGGDSPQHF
TRBV6-4	TRBJ2-2	CASSEFPENTGELFF
TRBV28	TRBJ2-3	CASSLGLAGAGADTQYF
TRBV6-1	TRBJ1-6	CASRAQRMSSYNSPLHF
TRBV6-6	TRBJ1-2	CASRKPTKKGSTYGYTF
TRBV10-3	TRBJ2-3	CAISEGATPDTQYF
TRBV7-9	TRBJ1-6	CAISLEGFNSPLHF
TRBV5-1	TRBJ2-7	CASSLELDYYEQYF
TRBV24-1	TRBJ1-2	CTTSDQTGEVYGYTF
TRBV5-1	TRBJ1-1	CASGDLTLREAFF
TRBV29-1	TRBJ2-7	CSVGGLEGYEQYF
TRBV5-6	TRBJ2-1	CAICLRGNEQFF
TRBV29-1	TRBJ1-1	CSVVPSYLNTEAFF
TRBV29-1	TRBJ1-1	CSVDPGVTTGALF
TRBV7-9	TRBJ2-7	CVSRQSRTSPYEQYF
TRBV7-7	TRBJ2-2	CASSPPRDGYTGELFF
TRBV4-2	TRBJ2-3	CASSQLLPGTSTDTQYF
TRBV6-1	TRBJ2-7	CASSENTIEQHF
TRBV30	TRBJ1-1	CAWSVTLAGPLEAFF
TRBV6-1	TRBJ1-2	CARTRQGNGYTF
TRBV29-1	TRBJ2-3	CSVEDAGTDTLYF
TRBV4-2	TRBJ2-2	CASSQDWATNIGELLF
TRBV4-2	TRBJ2-7	CASSQVLAGNSYEQYF
TRBV5-1	TRBJ2-3	CASSLGPRTSGSTQYF
TRBV29-1	TRBJ2-7	CCVDASGRAGSYEQYF
TRBV5-1	TRBJ2-2	CVSSLVGNTGELFF
TRBV29-1	TRBJ2-7	CCVGRLADEQYF
TRBV15	TRBJ2-1	CATSTGGLAGYNEQFF
TRBV7-2	TRBJ2-1	CASSFDGQGPYNEQFF
TRBV4-2	TRBJ1-1	CASSLDRANNEAFF